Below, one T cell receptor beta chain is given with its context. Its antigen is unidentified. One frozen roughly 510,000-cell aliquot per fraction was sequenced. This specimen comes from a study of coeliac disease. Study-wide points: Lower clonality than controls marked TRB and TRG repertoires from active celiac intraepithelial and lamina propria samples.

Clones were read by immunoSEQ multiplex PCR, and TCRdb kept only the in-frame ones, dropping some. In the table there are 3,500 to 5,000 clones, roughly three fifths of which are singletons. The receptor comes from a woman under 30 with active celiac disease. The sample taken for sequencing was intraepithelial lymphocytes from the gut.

CDR3 in amino acids: CASTQNQDSSYEQYV. CDR3 DNA: TGTGCCAGCACTCAAAATCAAGACAGCTCCTACGAGCAGTACGTC. The chain employs TRBV6-1 and TRBJ2-7, with D possibly matching TRBD1 (5 bases). Deletions cut 7 bases from V and 0 bases from J, with 16 bases between. The CDR3 length is 15 residues. CDR1 and CDR2 (germline): MNHNS, SASEGT.